This T cell receptor (beta chain) was found in a study of shared clonotypes between healthy human individuals. The study, taken as a whole, reports: Against clonotypes common to all four donors, non-shared ones had lower generation probabilities.

The CDR3 consists of 17 residues. J lost 5 bases, V lost 5 bases, and 10 bases had no gene match. Per germline, CDR1 PRHDT and CDR2 FYEKMQ (reference sequence). Naive CD8 cells comprised CD45RO-negative, CCR7-positively selected cells, excluding terminally differentiated effector memory CD45RA+ cells. As to this clone: As yet, its antigen is unknown.

Profiling relied on immunoSEQ multiplex PCR, and the TCRdb table lists in-frame clones only, not all of them. The sample lists about 2 million clones, approximately 94% occurring once. The specimen sequenced was naive CD8+ T cells sorted from blood. The sequence derives from a man in his late teens or twenties in good health. The chain is built from TRBV13 and TRBJ2-7; TRBD2 aligns across 15 bases. CDR3 residues: CASSLWTSGRAADEQYF. The CDR3 nucleotides read TGTGCCAGCAGCCTCTGGACTAGCGGGAGGGCCGCGGACGAGCAGTACTTC.